Listed below are T cell receptor beta chains from one sample, sequenced in a study of T cell changes during pregnancy in multiple sclerosis. Sequenced by immunoSEQ multiplex PCR; TCRdb stores in-frame clones only, minus some. The sample includes around 100,000 clones, around nine tenths of them seen just once. Sample: peripheral blood, taken after pregnancy. These receptors all come from a female donor with multiple sclerosis, enrolled in a pregnancy study. Both conserved end residues are part of each CDR3. The order of the fields is clone size, J gene, V gene, D gene, CDR3 DNA, CDR3 protein. The D gene is left open where the match is weak. Part of the rows lack a size; the others show once, few, many or a class for expanded clones.

>-|TRBJ1-4|TRBV15|TRBD1
TGTGCCACCAGCCGGGACAGGCCAAATGAAAAACTGTTTTTT
CATSRDRPNEKLFF
>-|TRBJ2-3|TRBV7-6|-
TGTGCCAGCAGCTTAGTGGCTAGCTACACAGATACGCAGTATTTT
CASSLVASYTDTQYF
>-|TRBJ2-5|TRBV5-1|TRBD2
TGCGCCAGCAGCACTAGCGGGGAAGAGACCCAGTACTTC
CASSTSGEETQYF
>-|TRBJ1-2|TRBV19|-
TGTGCCAGTACCCAATTAGGGGGGGCTGACTATGGCTACACCTTC
CASTQLGGADYGYTF
>-|TRBJ2-5|TRBV2|TRBD2
TGTGCCAGCAGCCTAGCGGGGGGGCCTGAGACCCAGTACTTC
CASSLAGGPETQYF
>-|TRBJ2-7|TRBV18|TRBD1
TGTGCCAGCTCGGCCTTGGACAGGGGGCCTTACGAGCAGTACTTC
CASSALDRGPYEQYF
>-|TRBJ1-2|TRBV4-1|-
TGCGCCAGCAGCCAGACAGGCCGTTTCACCTTC
CASSQTGRFTF
>-|TRBJ1-5|TRBV9|TRBD1
TGTGCCAGCAGCGTACTAACTCGGGGGACAGGGACAAATCAGCCCCAGCATTTT
CASSVLTRGTGTNQPQHF
>-|TRBJ1-1|TRBV4-1|-
TGCGCCAGCAGCCAAGAGTCCGGAGGGTACACTGAAGCTTTCTTT
CASSQESGGYTEAFF
>-|TRBJ1-4|TRBV7-2|-
TGTGCCAGCAGCTTAGGTCAGGGTTCGGAAAAACTGTTTTTT
CASSLGQGSEKLFF
>-|TRBJ2-3|TRBV5-1|-
TGCGCCAGCAGCTTGGGTGGCTCCTTATCTAGCACAGATACGCAGTATTTT
CASSLGGSLSSTDTQYF
>-|TRBJ1-1|TRBV5-1|-
TGCGCCAGCAGCCCTAACGGGGGTTCGAACACTGAAGCTTTCTTT
CASSPNGGSNTEAFF
>-|TRBJ2-2|TRBV27|TRBD2
TGTGCCAGCACCATGGGACTAGCGGGGGGGGAATCCGGGGAGCTGTTTTTT
CASTMGLAGGESGELFF
>once|TRBJ2-5|TRBV9|-
TGTGCCAGCAGCGTAGGGACTATGGGGTTCCAAGAGACCCAGTACTTC
CASSVGTMGFQETQYF
>-|TRBJ2-1|TRBV27|-
TGTGCCAGCAAACCGGTTGGGCCCAGATACAATGAGCAGTTCTTC
CASKPVGPRYNEQFF
>-|TRBJ2-3|TRBV5-1|TRBD2
TGCGCCAGCAGCTTGGGGACTAGCGGGGATACGCAGTATTTT
CASSLGTSGDTQYF